A few counts support the clone carrying this T cell receptor beta chain. Its antigen remains unknown. These data belong to a study of CD8 T cells in ankylosing spondylitis. TCRdb re-derived calls from the 5' RACE reads in MiXCR, one entry per CDR3 protein. The profile covers 200,000 to 300,000 distinct CDR3 sequences, with more than 20% appearing a single time and less than 0.75% taken by the ten largest. Overall study findings and caveats: Seemingly distinctive of ankylosing spondylitis blood was a TCR beta motif formed by eight highly homologous variants. Earlier authors reported some of these motif variants in reactive arthritis synovial fluid and blood.

The CDR3 is 15 amino acids. V lost 8 bases and J lost 4; bases outside the gene matches: 10. The chain is built from TRBV12-3 or TRBV12-4 and TRBJ2-3; 9 nucleotides agree with TRBD1. This clonotype was obtained from a male donor with ankylosing spondylitis or in good health (not recorded which). Sample: blood, either unsorted or a sorted T cell fraction (not recorded which). The CDR3 loop reads CASPLPDRGPDTQYF. In DNA form, the CDR3 reads TGTGCCAGCCCTTTACCGGACAGGGGTCCAGATACGCAGTATTTT.